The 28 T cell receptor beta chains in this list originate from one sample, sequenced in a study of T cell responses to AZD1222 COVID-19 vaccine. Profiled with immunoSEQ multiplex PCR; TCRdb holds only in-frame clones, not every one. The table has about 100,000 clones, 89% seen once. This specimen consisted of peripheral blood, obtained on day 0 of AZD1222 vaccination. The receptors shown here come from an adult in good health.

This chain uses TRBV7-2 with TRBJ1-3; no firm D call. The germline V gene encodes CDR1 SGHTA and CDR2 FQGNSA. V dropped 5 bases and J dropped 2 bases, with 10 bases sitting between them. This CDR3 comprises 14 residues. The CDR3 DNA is TGTGCCAGCAGCCTAACGACACCTGGAAACACCATATATTTT. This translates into CASSLTTPGNTIYF.

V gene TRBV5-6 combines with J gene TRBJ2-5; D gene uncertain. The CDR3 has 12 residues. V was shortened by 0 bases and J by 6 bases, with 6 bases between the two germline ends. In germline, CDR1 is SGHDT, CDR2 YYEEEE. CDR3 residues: CASSLGLKTQYF. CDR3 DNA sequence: TGTGCCAGCAGCTTGGGGTTGAAGACCCAGTACTTC.

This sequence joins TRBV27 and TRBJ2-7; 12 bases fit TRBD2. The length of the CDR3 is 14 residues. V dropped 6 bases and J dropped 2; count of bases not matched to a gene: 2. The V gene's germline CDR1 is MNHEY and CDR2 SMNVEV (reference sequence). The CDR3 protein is CASSASGRAYEQYF. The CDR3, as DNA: TGTGCCAGCAGCGCTAGCGGGAGGGCCTACGAGCAGTACTTC.

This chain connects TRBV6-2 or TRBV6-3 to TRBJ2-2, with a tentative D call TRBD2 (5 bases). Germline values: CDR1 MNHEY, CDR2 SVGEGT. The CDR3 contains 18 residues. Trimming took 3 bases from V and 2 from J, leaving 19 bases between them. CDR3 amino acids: CASSYFTGSVTNTGELFF. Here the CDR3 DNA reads TGTGCCAGCAGTTATTTTACGGGAAGTGTAACAAACACCGGGGAGCTGTTTTTT.

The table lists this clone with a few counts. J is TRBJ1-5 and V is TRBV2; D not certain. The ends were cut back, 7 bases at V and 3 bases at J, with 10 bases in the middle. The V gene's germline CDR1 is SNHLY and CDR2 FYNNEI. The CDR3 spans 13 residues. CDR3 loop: CASKDGNNQPQHF. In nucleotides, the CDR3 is TGTGCCAGCAAGGACGGCAACAATCAGCCCCAGCATTTT. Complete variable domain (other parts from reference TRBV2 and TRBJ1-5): EPEVTQTPSHQVTQMGQEVILRCVPISNHLYFYWYRQILGQKVEFLVSFYNNEISEKSEIFDDQFSVERPDGSNFTLKIRSTKLEDSAMYFCASKDGNNQPQHFGDGTRLSIL.

For the CDR3, the DNA is TGTGCCAGCAGCCGCCCGGACAGGGGCGTCTCAGCTTTCTTT. Protein: CASSRPDRGVSAFF. The gene calls are TRBV6-5 and TRBJ1-1; 9 nucleotides match TRBD1. V was pared by 6 bases and J by 10 bases, with 12 bases of the junction left unmatched. CDR1 is MNHEY and CDR2 is SVGAGI in the germline V gene. The CDR3 runs to 14 residues.

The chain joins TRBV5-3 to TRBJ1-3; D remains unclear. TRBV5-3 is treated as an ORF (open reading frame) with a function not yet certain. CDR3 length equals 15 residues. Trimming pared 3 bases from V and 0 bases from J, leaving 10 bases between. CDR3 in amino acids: CARSSDRCSGNTIYF. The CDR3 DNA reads TGTGCCAGAAGCTCCGACCGCTGCTCTGGAAACACCATATATTTT.

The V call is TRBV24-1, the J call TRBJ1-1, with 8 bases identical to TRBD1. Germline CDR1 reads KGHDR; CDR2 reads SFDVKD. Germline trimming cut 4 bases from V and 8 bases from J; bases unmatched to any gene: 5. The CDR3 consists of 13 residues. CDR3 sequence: CATSERQGREAFF. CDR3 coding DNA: TGTGCCACCAGTGAAAGACAGGGGAGGGAAGCTTTCTTT.

CDR3 region: CASSLYGRSTDTQYF. The CDR3 coding sequence is TGCGCCAGCAGCTTATACGGGAGGAGCACAGATACGCAGTATTTT. V and J are TRBV5-1 and TRBJ2-3, with 7 bases aligning to TRBD2. CDR3 length: 15 residues. Germline lookup yields CDR1 SGHRS and CDR2 YFSETQ. Germline trimming cut 2 bases from V and 0 bases from J; bases unmatched to any gene: 3.

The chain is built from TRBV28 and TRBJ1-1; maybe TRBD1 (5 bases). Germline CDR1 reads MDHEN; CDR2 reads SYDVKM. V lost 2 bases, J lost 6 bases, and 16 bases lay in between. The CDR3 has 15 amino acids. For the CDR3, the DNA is TGTGCCAGCAGTTTAGGGGACCGATTGGGCCCTGAAGCTTTCTTT. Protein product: CASSLGDRLGPEAFF.

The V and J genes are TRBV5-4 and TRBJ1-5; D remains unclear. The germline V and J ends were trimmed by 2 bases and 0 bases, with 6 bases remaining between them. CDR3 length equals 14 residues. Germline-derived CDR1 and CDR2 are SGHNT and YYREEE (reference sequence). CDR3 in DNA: TGTGCCAGCAGCTTAGACGGTAGCAATCAGCCCCAGCATTTT. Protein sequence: CASSLDGSNQPQHF.

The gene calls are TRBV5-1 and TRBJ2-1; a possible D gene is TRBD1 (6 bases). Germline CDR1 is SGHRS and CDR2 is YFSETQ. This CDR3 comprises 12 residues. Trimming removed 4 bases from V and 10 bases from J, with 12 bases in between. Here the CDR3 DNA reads TGCGCCAGCAGCCTAGGGACAAACGAGCAGTTCTTC. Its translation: CASSLGTNEQFF.

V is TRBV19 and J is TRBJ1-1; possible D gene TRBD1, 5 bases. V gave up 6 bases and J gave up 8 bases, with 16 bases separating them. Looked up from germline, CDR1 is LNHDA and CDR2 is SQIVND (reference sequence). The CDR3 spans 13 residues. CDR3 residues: CASSRAGRTEAFF. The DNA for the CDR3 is TGTGCCAGTAGCCGAGCGGGACGGACCGAAGCTTTCTTT.

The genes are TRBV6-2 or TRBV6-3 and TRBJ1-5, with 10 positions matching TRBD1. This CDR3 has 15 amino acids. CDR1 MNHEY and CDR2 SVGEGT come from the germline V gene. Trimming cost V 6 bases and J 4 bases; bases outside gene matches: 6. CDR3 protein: CASSLWTGGNQPQHF. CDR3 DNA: TGTGCCAGCAGCCTCTGGACAGGGGGGAATCAGCCCCAGCATTTT.

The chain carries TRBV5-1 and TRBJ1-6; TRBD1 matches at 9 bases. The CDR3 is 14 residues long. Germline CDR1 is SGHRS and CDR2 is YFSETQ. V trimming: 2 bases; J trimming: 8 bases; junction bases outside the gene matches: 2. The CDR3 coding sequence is TGCGCCAGCAGCTTCAGGACAGGGGATTCACCCCTCCACTTT. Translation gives CASSFRTGDSPLHF.

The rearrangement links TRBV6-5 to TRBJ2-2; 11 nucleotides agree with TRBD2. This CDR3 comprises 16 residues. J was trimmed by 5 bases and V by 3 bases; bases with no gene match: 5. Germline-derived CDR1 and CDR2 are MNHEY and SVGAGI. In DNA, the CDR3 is TGTGCCAGCAGTTATAGCGGGAGGGCCTTAACCGGGGAGCTGTTTTTT. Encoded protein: CASSYSGRALTGELFF.

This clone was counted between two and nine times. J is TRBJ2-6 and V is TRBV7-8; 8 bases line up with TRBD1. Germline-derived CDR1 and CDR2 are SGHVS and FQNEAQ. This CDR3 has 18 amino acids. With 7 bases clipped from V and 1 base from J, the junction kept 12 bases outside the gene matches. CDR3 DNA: TGTGCCAGCACCCTTGGGGGCAGGGGGCGGTCTGGGGCCAACGTCCTGACTTTC. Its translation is CASTLGGRGRSGANVLTF.

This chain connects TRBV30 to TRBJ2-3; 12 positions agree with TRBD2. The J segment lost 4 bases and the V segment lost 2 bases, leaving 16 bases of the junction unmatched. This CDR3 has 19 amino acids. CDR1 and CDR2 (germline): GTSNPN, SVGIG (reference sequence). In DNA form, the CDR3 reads TGTGCCTGGAGTTTGCCGATACTAGCGGGAGGTTATGAAGCAGATACGCAGTATTTT. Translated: CAWSLPILAGGYEADTQYF.

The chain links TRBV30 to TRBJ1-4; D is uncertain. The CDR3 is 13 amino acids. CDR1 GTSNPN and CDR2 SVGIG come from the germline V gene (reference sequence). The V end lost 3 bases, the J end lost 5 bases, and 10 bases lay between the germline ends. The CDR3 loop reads CAWRGRQNEKLFF. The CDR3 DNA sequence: TGTGCCTGGAGGGGAAGGCAAAATGAAAAACTGTTTTTT.

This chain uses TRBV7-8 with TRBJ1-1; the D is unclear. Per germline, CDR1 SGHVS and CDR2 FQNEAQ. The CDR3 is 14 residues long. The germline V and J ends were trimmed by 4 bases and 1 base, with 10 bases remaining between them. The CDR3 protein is CASSSSQANTEAFF. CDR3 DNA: TGTGCCAGCAGCTCCTCCCAGGCGAACACTGAAGCTTTCTTT.

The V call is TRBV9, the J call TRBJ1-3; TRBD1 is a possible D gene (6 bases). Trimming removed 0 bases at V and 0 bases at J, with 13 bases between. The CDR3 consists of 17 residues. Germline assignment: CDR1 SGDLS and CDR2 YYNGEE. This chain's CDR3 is CASSVAGAGASGNTIYF. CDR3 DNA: TGTGCCAGCAGCGTAGCCGGCGCAGGGGCCTCTGGAAACACCATATATTTT.

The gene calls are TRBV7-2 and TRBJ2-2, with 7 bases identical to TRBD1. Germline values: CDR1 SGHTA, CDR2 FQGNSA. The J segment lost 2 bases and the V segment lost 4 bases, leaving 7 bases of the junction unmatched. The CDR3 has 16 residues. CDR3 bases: TGTGCCAGCAGCTCCCCGACAGGGCTTAACACCGGGGAGCTGTTTTTT. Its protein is CASSSPTGLNTGELFF.

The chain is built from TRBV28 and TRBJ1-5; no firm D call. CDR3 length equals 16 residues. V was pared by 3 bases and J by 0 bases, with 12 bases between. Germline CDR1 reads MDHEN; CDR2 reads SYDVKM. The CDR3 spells CASSFGSDHSNQPQHF. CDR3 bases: TGTGCCAGCAGTTTTGGCTCAGATCATAGCAATCAGCCCCAGCATTTT.

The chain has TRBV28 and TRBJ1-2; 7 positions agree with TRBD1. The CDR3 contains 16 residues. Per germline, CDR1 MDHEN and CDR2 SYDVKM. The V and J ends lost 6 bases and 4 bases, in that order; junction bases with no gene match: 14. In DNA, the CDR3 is TGTGCCAGCAGGTCCAGGAGCTTGGGACAGTTCTATGGCTACACCTTC. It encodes CASRSRSLGQFYGYTF.

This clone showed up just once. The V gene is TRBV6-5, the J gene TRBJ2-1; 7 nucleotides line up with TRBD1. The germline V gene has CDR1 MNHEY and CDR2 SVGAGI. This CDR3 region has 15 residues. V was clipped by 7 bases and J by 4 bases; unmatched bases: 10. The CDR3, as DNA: TGTGCCAGCAAAGGGGGCCCCGGCCTATACAATGAGCAGTTCTTC. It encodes CASKGGPGLYNEQFF.

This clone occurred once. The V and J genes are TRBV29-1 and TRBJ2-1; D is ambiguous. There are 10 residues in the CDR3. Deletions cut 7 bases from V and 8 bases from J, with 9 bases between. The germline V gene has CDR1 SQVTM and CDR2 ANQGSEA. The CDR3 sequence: CSALLHEQFF. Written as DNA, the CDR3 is TGCAGCGCCCTATTGCATGAGCAGTTCTTC.

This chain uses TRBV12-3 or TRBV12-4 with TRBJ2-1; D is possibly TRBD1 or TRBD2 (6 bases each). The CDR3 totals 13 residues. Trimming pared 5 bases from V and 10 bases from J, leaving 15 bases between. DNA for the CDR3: TGTGCCAGCAGTAACCCCGGAGGGGGGGAGCAGTTCTTC. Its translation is CASSNPGGGEQFF.

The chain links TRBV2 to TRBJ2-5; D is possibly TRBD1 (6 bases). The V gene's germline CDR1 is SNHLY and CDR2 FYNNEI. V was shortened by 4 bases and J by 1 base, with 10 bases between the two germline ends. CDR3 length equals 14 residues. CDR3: CASSGADSQETQYF. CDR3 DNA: TGTGCCAGCAGTGGTGCGGACAGCCAAGAGACCCAGTACTTC. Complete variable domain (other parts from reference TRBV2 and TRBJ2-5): EPEVTQTPSHQVTQMGQEVILRCVPISNHLYFYWYRQILGQKVEFLVSFYNNEISEKSEIFDDQFSVERPDGSNFTLKIRSTKLEDSAMYFCASSGADSQETQYFGPGTRLLVL.